The source of this TCR beta chain is a study of cytomegalovirus exposure and HLA in healthy donors. The CDR3 is made up of 13 amino acids. From germline, CDR1 is MNHNS and CDR2 SASEGT. The trim removed 8 bases at V and 6 bases at J, leaving 4 bases unmatched. The study ran its PCR with 60 Vbeta and 13 Jbeta primers. Only in-frame clones appear in the TCRdb table, and some are missing; sequencing was by immunoSEQ multiplex PCR. The sample holds roughly 150,000 clones, 60% to 80% seen once. The chain is built from TRBV6-1 and TRBJ1-5, with TRBD1 matching 10 bases. This receptor was taken from a woman in her twenties or thirties in good health and CMV-seronegative. What was sequenced was PBMCs. The CDR3 here is CASRGTGAQPQHF. In DNA form, the CDR3 reads TGTGCCAGCCGCGGGACAGGGGCTCAGCCCCAGCATTTT.